This record covers a single T cell receptor beta chain. Its antigen is not known. Here immunoSEQ multiplex PCR was the method, and the copy in TCRdb shows in-frame clones only, minus some. Of 200,000 to 250,000 clones listed, 90% to 95% are singletons. The sample belongs to a study of T cell responses to AZD1222 COVID-19 vaccine. General study findings and limits: Donor demographics were predominantly white British with a female majority; clonal diversity may be underestimated. Nearly half of spike-specific TCRs reportedly go after variant regions that carry no mutations.

The CDR3 length is 13 residues. J lost 5 bases, V lost 5 bases, and 5 bases had no gene match. Specimen: peripheral blood, collected 28 days after the second dose of the MenACWY control vaccine. This TCR was recovered from an adult who received the MenACWY meningococcal vaccine as a control. The J gene is TRBJ2-7, the V gene TRBV12-3 or TRBV12-4; 8 bases line up with TRBD1. The CDR3 reads CASSHGTGDEQYF. The DNA for the CDR3 is TGTGCCAGCAGTCATGGGACAGGAGACGAGCAGTACTTC.